This TCR beta chain was captured by sequencing in a study of T cell responses to AZD1222 COVID-19 vaccine. Study findings and constraints: Across spike, vaccine-associated CD4 TCRs were found, dominant at 160-218 and 743-854. Spike-specific TCRs gained breadth and depth after people received two AZD1222 doses. As reported, nearly half of all spike-specific TCRs target variant regions that are unmutated.

The CDR3 is 16 amino acids. V trimming: 1 base; J trimming: 5 bases; junction bases outside the gene matches: 4. CDR1 and CDR2 from the germline V gene are MNHEY and SVGAGI. In the case of this clone: The antigen remains undetermined.

Assay used: immunoSEQ multiplex PCR; TCRdb lists only in-frame clones, some missing. This sample yields about 120,000 clones, of which 93% are seen a single time; approximately 5.1% belongs to the top ten. This chain uses TRBV6-5 with TRBJ1-6, with 8 bases that match TRBD1. The receptor was derived from an adult who received the AZD1222 COVID-19 vaccine. Source: peripheral blood, taken 28 days after the second AZD1222 dose. The CDR3 DNA reads TGTGCCAGCAGTTACTTCGGACAGGGCCATAATTCACCCCTCCACTTT. Translating gives CASSYFGQGHNSPLHF.